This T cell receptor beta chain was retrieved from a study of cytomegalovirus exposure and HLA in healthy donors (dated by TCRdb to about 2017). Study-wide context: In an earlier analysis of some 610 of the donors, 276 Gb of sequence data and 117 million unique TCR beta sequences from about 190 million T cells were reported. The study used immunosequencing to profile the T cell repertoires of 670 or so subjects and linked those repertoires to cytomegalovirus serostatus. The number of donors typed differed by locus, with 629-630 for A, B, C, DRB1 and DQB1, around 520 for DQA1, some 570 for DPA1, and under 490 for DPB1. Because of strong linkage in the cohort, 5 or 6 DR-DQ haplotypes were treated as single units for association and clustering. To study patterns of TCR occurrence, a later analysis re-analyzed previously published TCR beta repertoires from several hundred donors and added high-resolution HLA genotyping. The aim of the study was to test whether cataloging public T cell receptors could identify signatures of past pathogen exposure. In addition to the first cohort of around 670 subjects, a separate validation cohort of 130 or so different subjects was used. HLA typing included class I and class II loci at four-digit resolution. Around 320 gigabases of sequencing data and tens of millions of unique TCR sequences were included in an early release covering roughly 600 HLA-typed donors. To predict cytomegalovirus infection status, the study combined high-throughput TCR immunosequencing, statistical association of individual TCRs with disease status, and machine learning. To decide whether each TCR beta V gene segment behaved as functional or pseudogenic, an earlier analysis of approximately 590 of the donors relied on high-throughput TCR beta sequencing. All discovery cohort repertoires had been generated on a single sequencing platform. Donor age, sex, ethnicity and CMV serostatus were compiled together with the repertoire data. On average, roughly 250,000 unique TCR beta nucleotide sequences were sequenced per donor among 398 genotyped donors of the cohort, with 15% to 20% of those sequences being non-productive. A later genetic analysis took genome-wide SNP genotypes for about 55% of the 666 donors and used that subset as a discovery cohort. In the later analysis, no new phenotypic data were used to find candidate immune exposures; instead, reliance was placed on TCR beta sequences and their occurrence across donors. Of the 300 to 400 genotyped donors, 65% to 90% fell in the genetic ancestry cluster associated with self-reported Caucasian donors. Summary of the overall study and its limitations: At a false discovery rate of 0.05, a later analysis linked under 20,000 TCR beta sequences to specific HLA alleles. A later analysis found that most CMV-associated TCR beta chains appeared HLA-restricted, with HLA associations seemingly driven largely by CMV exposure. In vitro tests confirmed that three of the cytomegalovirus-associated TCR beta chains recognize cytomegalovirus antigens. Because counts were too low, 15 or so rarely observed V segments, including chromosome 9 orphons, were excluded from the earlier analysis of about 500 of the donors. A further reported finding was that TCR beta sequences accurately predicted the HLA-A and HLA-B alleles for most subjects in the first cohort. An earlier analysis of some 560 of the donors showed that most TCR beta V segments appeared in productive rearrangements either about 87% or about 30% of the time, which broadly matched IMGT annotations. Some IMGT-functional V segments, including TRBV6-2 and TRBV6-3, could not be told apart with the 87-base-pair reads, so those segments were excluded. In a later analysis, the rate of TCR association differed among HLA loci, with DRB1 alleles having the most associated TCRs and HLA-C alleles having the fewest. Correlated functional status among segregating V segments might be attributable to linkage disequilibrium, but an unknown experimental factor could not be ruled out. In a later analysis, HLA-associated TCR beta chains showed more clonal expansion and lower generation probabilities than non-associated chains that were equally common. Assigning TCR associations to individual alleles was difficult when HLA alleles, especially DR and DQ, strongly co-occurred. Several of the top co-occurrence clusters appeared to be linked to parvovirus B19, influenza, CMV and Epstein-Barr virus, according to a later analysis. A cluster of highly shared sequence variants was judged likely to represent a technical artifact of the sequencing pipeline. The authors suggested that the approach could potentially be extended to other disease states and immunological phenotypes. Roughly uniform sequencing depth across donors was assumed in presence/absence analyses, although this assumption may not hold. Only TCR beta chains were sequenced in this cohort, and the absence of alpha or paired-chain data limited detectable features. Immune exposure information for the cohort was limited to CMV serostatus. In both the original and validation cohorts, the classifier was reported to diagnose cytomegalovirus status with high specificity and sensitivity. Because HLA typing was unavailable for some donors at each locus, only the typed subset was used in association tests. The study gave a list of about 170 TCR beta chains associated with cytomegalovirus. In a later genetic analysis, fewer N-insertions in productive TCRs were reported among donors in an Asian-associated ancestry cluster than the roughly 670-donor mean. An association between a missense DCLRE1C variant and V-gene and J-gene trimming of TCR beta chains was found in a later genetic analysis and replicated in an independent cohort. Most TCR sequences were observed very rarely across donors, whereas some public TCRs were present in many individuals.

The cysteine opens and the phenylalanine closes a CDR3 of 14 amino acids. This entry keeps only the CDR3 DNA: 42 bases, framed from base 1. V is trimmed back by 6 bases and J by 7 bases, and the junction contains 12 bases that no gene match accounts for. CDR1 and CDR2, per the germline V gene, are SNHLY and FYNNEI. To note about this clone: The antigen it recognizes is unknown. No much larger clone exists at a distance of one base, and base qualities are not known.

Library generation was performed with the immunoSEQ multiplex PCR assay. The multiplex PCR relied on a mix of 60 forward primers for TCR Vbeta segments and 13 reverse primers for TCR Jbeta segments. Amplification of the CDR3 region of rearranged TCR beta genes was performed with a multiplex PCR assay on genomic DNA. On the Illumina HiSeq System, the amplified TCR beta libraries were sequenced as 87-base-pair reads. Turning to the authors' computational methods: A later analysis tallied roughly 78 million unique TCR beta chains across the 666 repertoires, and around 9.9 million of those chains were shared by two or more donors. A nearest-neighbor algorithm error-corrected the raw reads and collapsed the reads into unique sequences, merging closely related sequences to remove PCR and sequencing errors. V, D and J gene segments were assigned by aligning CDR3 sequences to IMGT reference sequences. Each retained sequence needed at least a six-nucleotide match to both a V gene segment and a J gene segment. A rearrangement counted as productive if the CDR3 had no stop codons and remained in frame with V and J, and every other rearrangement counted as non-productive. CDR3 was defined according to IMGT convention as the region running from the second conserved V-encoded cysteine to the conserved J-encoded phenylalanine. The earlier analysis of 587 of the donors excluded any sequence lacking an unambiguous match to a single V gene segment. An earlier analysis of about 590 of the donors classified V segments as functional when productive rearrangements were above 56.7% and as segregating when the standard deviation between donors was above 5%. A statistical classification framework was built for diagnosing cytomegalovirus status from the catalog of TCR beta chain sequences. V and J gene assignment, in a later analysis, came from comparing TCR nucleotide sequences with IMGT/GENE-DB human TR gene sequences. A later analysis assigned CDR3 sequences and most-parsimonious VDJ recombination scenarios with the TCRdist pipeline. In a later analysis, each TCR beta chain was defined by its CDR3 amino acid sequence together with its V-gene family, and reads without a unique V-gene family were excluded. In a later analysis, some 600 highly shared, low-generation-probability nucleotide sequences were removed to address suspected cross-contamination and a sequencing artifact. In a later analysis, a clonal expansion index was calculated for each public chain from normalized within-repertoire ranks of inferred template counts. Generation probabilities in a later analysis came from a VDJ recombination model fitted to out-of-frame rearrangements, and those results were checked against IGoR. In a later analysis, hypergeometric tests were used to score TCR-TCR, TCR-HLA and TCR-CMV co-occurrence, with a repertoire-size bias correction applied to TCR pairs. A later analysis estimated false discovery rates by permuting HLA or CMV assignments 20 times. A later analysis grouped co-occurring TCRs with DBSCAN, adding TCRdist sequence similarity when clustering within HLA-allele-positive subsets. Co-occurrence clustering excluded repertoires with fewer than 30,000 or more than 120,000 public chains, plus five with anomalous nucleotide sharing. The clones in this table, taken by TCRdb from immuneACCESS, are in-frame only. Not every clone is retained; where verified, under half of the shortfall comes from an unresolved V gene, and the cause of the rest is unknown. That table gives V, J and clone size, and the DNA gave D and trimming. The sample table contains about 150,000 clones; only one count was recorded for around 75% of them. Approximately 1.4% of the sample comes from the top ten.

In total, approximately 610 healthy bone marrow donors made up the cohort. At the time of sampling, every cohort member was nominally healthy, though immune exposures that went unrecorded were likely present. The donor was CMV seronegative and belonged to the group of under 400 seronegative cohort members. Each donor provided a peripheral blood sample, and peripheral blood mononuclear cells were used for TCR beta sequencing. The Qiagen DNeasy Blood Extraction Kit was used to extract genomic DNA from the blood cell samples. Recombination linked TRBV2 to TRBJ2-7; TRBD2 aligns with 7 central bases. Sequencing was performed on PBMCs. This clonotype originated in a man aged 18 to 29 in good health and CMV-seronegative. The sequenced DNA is TGTGCCAGCAGGGAGGAGAGCGGGAAAAGGGAGCAGTACTTC. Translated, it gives CASREESGKREQYF.